This record covers a single T cell receptor (beta chain). The data belong to a study of control samples from healthy donors and cancer patients. The assay was immunoSEQ multiplex PCR, and TCRdb's table has in-frame clones only and misses some. The sample includes hundreds of thousands of clones, 90% of them seen just once. The TCR comes from a man aged 35-49 years with head and neck cancer. The specimen sequenced was PBMCs.

The CDR3: CASKDRQGETGELFF. The CDR3 DNA reads as TGTGCCAGTAAGGACCGACAGGGGGAAACCGGGGAGCTGTTTTTT. V gene TRBV9 combines with J gene TRBJ2-2; TRBD1 aligns across 9 bases. The CDR3 has 15 amino acids. J was trimmed by 5 bases and V by 8 bases; bases with no gene match: 10. Germline V gives CDR1 SGDLS, CDR2 YYNGEE.